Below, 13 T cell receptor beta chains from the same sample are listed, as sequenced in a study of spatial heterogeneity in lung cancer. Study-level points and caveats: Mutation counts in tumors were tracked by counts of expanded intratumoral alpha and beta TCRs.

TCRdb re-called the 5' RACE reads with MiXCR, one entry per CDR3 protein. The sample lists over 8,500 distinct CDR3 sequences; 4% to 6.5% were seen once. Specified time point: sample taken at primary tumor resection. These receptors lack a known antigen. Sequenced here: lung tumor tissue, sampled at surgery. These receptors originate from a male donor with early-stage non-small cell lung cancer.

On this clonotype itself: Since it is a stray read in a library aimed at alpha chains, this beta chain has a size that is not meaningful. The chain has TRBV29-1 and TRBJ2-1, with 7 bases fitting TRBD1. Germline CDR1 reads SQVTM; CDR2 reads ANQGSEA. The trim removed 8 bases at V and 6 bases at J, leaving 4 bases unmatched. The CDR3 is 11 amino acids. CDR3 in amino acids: CSTRGTNEQFF. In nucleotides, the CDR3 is TGCAGCACCAGGGGGACCAATGAGCAGTTCTTC.

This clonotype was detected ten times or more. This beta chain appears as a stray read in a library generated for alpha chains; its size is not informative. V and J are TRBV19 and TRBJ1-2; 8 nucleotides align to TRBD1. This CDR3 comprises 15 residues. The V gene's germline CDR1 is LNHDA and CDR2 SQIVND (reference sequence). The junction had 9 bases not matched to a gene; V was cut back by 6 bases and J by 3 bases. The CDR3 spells CASRLTGERDYGYTF. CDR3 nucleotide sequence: TGTGCCAGTAGACTGACAGGGGAGAGGGACTATGGCTACACCTTC.

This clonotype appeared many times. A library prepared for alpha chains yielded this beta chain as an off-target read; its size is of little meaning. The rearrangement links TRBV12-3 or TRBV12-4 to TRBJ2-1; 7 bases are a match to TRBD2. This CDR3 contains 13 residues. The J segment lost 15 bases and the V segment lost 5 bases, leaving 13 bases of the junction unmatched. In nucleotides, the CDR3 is TGTGCCAGCAGTCACCCGGGAGGAAGAGTTCCGTTCTTC. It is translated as CASSHPGGRVPFF.

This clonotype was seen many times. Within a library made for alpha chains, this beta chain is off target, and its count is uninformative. CDR3 region: CASSPGPENQPQHF. DNA of the CDR3: TGTGCCAGCAGTCCCGGGCCTGAGAATCAGCCCCAGCATTTT. The chain combines TRBV6-1 with TRBJ1-5; no definite D call. V lost 5 bases and J 4 bases, leaving 12 bases between the germline ends. Per the germline V gene, CDR1 is MNHNS and CDR2 is SASEGT. The CDR3 has 14 amino acids.

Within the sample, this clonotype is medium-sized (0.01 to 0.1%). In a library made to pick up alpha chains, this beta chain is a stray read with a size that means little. CDR3 DNA: TGTGCCAGCAGCCGGAGCCAGGGATTAGCTTTCTTT. Translating it yields CASSRSQGLAFF. The chain joins TRBV4-2 to TRBJ1-1; the D gene is possibly TRBD1 (5 bases). CDR1 and CDR2 from the germline V gene are LGHNA and YNFKEQ. This CDR3 has 12 residues. V was trimmed by 4 bases and J by 10 bases, leaving 13 bases between them.

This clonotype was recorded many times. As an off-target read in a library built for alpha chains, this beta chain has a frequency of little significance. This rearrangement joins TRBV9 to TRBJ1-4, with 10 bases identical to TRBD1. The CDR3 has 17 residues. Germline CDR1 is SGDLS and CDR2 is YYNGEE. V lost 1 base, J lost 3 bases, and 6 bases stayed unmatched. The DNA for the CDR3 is TGTGCCAGCAGCGTACCGGGACAGGGGCTATCTAATGAAAAACTGTTTTTT. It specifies CASSVPGQGLSNEKLFF.

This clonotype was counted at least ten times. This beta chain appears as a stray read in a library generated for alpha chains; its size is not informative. The CDR3 nucleotides are TGTGCCAGCAGCCAAGCCCAGGGGGCAGAGTTGGATACGCAGTATTTT. Amino acids: CASSQAQGAELDTQYF. The chain links TRBV3-1 to TRBJ2-3, with 8 bases that match TRBD1. CDR1 and CDR2 (germline): LGHDT, YNNKEL (reference sequence). With V trimmed by 1 base and J by 6 bases, 9 bases remained unmatched. This CDR3 has 16 residues.

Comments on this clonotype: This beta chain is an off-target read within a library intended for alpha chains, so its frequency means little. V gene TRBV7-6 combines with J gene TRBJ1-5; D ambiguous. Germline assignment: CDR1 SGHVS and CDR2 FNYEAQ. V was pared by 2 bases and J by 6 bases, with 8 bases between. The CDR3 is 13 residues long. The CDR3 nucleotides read TGTGCCAGCAGCTTACAGTCCACTCAGCCCCAGCATTTT. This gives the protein CASSLQSTQPQHF. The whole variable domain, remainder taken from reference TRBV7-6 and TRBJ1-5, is GAGVSQSPRYKVTKRGQDVALRCDPISGHVSLYWYRQALGQGPEFLTYFNYEAQQDKSGLPNDRFSAERPEGSISTLTIQRTEQRDSAMYRCASSLQSTQPQHFGDGTRLSIL.

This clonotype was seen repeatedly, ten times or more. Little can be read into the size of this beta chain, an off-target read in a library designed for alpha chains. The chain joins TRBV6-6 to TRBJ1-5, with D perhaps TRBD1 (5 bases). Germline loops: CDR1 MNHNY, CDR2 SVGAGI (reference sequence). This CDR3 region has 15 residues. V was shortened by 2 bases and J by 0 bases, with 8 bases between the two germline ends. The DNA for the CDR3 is TGTGCCAGCAGTTACGACAGCTATAGCAATCAGCCCCAGCATTTT. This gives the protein CASSYDSYSNQPQHF.

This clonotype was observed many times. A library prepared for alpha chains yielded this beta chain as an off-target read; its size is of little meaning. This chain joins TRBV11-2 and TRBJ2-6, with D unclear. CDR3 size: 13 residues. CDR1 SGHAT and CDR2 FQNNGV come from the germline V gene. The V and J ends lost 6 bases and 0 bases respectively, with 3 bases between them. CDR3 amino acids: CASSNSGANVLTF. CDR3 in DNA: TGTGCCAGCAGTAACTCTGGGGCCAACGTCCTGACTTTC. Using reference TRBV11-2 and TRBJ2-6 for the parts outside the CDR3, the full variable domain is EAGVAQSPRYKIIEKRQSVAFWCNPISGHATLYWYQQILGQGPKLLIQFQNNGVVDDSQLPKDRFSAERLKGVDSTLKIQPAKLEDSAVYLCASSNSGANVLTFGAGSRLTVL.

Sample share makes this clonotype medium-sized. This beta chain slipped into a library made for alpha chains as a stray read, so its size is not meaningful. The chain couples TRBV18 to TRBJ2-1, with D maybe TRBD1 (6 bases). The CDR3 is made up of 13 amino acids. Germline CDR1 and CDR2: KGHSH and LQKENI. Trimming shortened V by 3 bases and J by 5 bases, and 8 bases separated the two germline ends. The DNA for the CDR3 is TGTGCCAGCTCACCTGGACAGAACAATGAGCAGTTCTTC. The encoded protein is CASSPGQNNEQFF.

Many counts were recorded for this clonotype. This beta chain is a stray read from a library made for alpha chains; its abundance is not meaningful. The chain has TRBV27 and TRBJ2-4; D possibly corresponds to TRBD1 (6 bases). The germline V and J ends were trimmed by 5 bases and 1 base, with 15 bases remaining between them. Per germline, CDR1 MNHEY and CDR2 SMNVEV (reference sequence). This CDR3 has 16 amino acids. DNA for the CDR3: TGTGCCAGCAGTACCGTACAGGGATCGGCCAAAAACATTCAGTACTTC. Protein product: CASSTVQGSAKNIQYF.

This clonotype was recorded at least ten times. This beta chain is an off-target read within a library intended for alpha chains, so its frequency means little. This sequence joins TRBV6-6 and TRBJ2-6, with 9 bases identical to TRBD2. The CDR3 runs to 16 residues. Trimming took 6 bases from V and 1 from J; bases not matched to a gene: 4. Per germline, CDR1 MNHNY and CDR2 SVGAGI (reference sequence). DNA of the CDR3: TGTGCCAGCAGAGCTAGCGGGGTTTCTGGGGCCAACGTCCTGACTTTC. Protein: CASRASGVSGANVLTF.